This T cell receptor (beta chain) is from a study of vaccination and CD4 T cells after COVID-19. About the research overall: Overlapping spike peptides served as the stimulus for the cells. These peptides came from SARS-CoV-2 and from the common cold coronaviruses HCoV-NL63, HCoV-OC43 and HCoV-229E.

V was clipped by 2 bases and J by 12 bases, with 10 bases between them. The CDR3 contains 10 residues. Germline V CDR1 and CDR2: GTSNPN, SVGIG (reference sequence). Sequence data for DNA of cultured CD4+ T cells were generated by the Oncomine TCR Beta short-read assay. Via MiXCR, TCRdb re-called the PCR reads, giving one row per CDR3 protein. The table records 7,500 to 10,000 distinct CDR3 sequences, more than 65% of them present only once. Treatment meaning: roughly ten-day PBMC culture with coronavirus spike peptide pools or control peptides (ViraFEST assay). A note on this clonotype: What it recognizes is unknown.

V usage is TRBV30 and J usage is TRBJ1-2, with D maybe TRBD1 (5 bases). The source of this sequence is a human donor who had recovered from COVID-19. The material sequenced was CD4+ T cells from blood, cultured in vitro. The CDR3 DNA follows: TGTGCCTGGAGTTCGGGGGGACACACCTTC. Protein: CAWSSGGHTF.